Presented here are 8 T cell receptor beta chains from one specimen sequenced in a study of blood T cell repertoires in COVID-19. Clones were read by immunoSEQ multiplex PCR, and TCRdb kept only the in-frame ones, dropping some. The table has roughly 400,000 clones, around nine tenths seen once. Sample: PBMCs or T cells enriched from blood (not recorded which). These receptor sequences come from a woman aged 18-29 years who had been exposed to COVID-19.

The CDR3 DNA is TGTGCCAGCAGCTTAAAGGACAGATCGGGCAATGAGCAGTTCTTC. Protein: CASSLKDRSGNEQFF. This chain uses TRBV7-2 with TRBJ2-1; perhaps TRBD1 as D (6 bases). Germline values: CDR1 SGHTA, CDR2 FQGNSA. The CDR3 runs to 15 residues. Trimming removed 2 bases from V and 6 bases from J, with 14 bases in between.

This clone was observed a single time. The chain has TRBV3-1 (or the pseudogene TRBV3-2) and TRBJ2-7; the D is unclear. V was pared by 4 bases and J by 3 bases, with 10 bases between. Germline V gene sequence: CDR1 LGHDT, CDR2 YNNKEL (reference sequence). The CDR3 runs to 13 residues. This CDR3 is CASSPALFYEQYF. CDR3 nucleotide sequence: TGTGCCAGCAGCCCAGCGTTGTTCTACGAGCAGTACTTC.

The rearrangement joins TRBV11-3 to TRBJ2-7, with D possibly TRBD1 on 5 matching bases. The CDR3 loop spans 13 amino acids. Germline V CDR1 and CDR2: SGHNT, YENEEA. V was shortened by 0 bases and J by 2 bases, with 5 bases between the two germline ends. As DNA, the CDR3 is TGTGCCAGCAGCTTAGAGGGGCCCTACGAGCAGTACTTC. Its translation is CASSLEGPYEQYF.

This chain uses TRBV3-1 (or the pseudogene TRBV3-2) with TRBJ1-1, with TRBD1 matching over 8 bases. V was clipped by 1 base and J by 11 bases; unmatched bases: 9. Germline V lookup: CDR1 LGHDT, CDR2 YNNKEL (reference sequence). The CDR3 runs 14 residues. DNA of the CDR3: TGTGCCAGCAGCCAAGTCGGGCGGACAGGGTGGGCTTTCTTT. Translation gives CASSQVGRTGWAFF.

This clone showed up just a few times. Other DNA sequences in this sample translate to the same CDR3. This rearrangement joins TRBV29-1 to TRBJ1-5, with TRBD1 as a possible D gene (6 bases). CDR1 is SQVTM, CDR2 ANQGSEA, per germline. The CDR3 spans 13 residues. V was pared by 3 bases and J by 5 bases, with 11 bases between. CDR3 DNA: TGCAGCGTTGAGGAGGACAGATATCAGCCCCAGCATTTT. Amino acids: CSVEEDRYQPQHF.

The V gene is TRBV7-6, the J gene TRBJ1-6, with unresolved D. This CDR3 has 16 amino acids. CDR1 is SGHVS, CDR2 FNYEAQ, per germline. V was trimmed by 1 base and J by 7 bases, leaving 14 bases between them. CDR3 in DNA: TGTGCCAGCAGCTTAGGAGCGACGCTAACAAATTCACCCCTCCACTTT. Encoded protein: CASSLGATLTNSPLHF.

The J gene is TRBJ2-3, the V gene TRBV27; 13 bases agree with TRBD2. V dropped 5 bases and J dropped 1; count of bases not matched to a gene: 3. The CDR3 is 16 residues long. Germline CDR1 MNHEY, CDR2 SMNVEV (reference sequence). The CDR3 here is CASSTGLAGGTDTQYF. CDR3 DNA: TGTGCCAGCAGTACTGGACTAGCGGGGGGCACAGATACGCAGTATTTT.

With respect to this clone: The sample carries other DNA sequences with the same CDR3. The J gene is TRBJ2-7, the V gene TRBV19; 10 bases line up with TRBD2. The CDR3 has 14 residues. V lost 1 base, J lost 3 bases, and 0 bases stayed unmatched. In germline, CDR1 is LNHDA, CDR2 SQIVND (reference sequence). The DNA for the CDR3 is TGTGCCAGTAGTATAGGGACTAGCGGCTACGAGCAGTACTTC. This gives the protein CASSIGTSGYEQYF.